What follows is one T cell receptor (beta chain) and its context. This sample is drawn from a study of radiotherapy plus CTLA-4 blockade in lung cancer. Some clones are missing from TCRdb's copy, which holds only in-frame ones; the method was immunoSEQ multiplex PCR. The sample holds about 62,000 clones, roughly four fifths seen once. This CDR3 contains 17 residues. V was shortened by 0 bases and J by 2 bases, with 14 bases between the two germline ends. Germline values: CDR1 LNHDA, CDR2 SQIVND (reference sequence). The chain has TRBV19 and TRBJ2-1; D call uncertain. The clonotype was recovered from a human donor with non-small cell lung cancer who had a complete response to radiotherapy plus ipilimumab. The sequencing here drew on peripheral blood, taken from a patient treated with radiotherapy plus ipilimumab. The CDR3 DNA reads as TGTGCCAGTAGTATAGATTTTTCCCCGGTAGCCTACAATGAGCAGTTCTTC. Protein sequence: CASSIDFSPVAYNEQFF.